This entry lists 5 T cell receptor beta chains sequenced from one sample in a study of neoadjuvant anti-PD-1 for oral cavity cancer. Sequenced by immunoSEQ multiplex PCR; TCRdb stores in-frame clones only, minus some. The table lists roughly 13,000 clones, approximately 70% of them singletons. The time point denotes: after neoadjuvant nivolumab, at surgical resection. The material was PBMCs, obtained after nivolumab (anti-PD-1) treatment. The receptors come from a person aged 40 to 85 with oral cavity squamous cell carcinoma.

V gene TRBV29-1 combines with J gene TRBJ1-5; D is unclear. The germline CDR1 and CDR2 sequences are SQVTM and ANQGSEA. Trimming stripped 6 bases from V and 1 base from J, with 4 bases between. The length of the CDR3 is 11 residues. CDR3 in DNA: TGCAGCGTGGGGAGCAATCAGCCCCAGCATTTT. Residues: CSVGSNQPQHF.

The CDR3 region is CASSLSGFGGYTF. In DNA, the CDR3 is TGTGCCAGCAGTTTATCAGGGTTTGGAGGCTACACCTTC. The rearrangement joins TRBV27 to TRBJ1-2; D is undetermined. The CDR3 sequence is 13 residues long. V lost 0 bases and J 8 bases, leaving 10 bases between the germline ends. Per the germline V gene, CDR1 is MNHEY and CDR2 is SMNVEV (reference sequence).

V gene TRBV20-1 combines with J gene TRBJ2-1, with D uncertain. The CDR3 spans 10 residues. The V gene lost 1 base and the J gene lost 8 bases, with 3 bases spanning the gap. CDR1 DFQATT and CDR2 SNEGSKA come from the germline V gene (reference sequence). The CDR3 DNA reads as TGCAGTGCTAGAGTCGATGAGCAGTTCTTC. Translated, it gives CSARVDEQFF.

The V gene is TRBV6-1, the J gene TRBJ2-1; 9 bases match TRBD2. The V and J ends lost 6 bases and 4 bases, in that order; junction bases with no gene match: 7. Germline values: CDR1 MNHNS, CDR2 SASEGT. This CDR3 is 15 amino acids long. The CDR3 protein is CASRSSGMSYNEQFF. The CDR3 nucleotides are TGTGCCAGCAGGTCTAGCGGGATGAGTTACAATGAGCAGTTCTTC.

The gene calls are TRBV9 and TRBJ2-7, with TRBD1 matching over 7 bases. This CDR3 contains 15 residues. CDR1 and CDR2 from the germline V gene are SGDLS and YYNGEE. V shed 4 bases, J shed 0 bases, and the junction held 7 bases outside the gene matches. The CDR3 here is CASSPQGDPSYEQYF. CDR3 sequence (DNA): TGTGCCAGCAGCCCCCAGGGGGACCCCTCCTACGAGCAGTACTTC.